The next 2 T cell receptor beta chains were all read from a single sample in a study of CD8 T cells in ankylosing spondylitis. TCRdb passed the 5' RACE reads through MiXCR, listing each CDR3 protein once. The table records roughly 250,000 distinct CDR3 sequences, about 10% of them present only once. The sequencing sample was made of blood, either unsorted or a sorted T cell fraction (not recorded which). Every receptor here comes from a male donor with ankylosing spondylitis or in good health (not recorded which).

This clonotype turned up a few times. The chain combines TRBV3-1 with TRBJ2-5; D gene ambiguous. The CDR3 sequence is 16 residues long. V was shortened by 3 bases and J by 5 bases, with 19 bases between the two germline ends. Germline V lookup: CDR1 LGHDT, CDR2 YNNKEL (reference sequence). CDR3 in amino acids: CASSQTRILSWETQYF. CDR3 nucleotide sequence: TGTGCCAGCAGCCAGACACGGATCTTAAGTTGGGAGACCCAGTACTTC.

The table lists this clonotype with many counts. The rearrangement joins TRBV3-1 to TRBJ1-2, with a tentative D call TRBD1 (6 bases). The germline CDR1 and CDR2 sequences are LGHDT and YNNKEL (reference sequence). Trimming stripped 0 bases from V and 4 bases from J, with 12 bases between. The CDR3 has 15 residues. CDR3 DNA: TGTGCCAGCAGCCAAGATCACGGACAGCTCTATGGCTACACCTTC. Translated: CASSQDHGQLYGYTF.